These 3 T cell receptor beta chains share one sample of origin, sequenced in a study of blood T cell repertoires in COVID-19. Assay used: immunoSEQ multiplex PCR; TCRdb lists only in-frame clones, some missing. The sample consists of hundreds of thousands of clones, approximately 86% of them appearing once. The specimen sequenced was PBMCs or T cells enriched from blood (not recorded which). These receptors all stem from a woman aged 55-69 years who had recovered from COVID-19.

The chain uses TRBV6-5 and TRBJ1-5, with 7 bases identical to TRBD1. The CDR3 runs to 13 residues. Germline-derived CDR1 and CDR2 are MNHEY and SVGAGI. The V and J ends lost 9 bases and 10 bases, in that order; junction bases with no gene match: 12. CDR3 protein: CASRQGIQLPQHF. CDR3 nucleotide sequence: TGTGCCAGTCGACAGGGTATCCAGCTCCCCCAGCATTTT.

The chain combines TRBV5-1 with TRBJ2-6; TRBD1 is a possible D gene (6 bases). The germline V gene encodes CDR1 SGHRS and CDR2 YFSETQ. CDR3 length: 17 residues. Trimming removed 0 bases from V and 0 bases from J, with 10 bases in between. Written as DNA, the CDR3 is TGCGCCAGCAGCTTGGCCACAGGGAACTCTGGGGCCAACGTCCTGACTTTC. As protein: CASSLATGNSGANVLTF.

The chain links TRBV19 to TRBJ2-1; the match to TRBD1 covers 7 bases. Germline loops: CDR1 LNHDA, CDR2 SQIVND (reference sequence). Trimming took 5 bases from V and 3 from J; bases not matched to a gene: 7. There are 15 residues in the CDR3. CDR3 sequence (DNA): TGTGCCAGTAGTGCAGGACAGGCGAGCTACAATGAGCAGTTCTTC. Translated: CASSAGQASYNEQFF.